This T cell receptor (beta chain) was recovered during a study of T-cell memory formation after mild COVID-19. General study points: From day 15 to 85, contracting clones were balanced between CD4 and CD8, whereas later expanders leaned toward CD4+. Those CD4+ clones that contracted were mainly in CM and EM (CD8+ ones in EMRA).

Worth noting for this clonotype: Its antigen remains unidentified.

Constant-segment-primed 5'RACE gave TCR alpha and TCR beta cDNA libraries with sample barcodes and UMIs. MiXCR, applied by TCRdb to the 5' RACE reads, yields one record per CDR3 protein. The table includes 150,000 to 200,000 distinct CDR3 sequences, under 14% detected once. V lost 6 bases to trimming and J lost 5 bases; unmatched junction nucleotides: 6. The germline V gene encodes CDR1 SNHLY and CDR2 FYNNEI. The CDR3 length is 14 residues. The source material was PBMCs or a T cell subset sorted from them (not recorded which). The chain joins TRBV2 to TRBJ1-5, with 8 bases aligning to TRBD1. The clonotype was recovered from a man younger than 30 who had mild COVID-19 (a few samples of this study predate the infection). Cell type and time point are not known. As DNA, the CDR3 is TGTGCCAGCAGATACGGACAGGGAGATCAGCCCCAGCATTTT. It yields the protein CASRYGQGDQPQHF.